This T cell receptor beta chain was retrieved from a study of read filtering for tumor transcriptome and immune sequencing. Study background: Transcriptome libraries were built from DNase-treated RNA.

This clonotype was seen only a few times. A much larger clone lies one base from this, so it may be a read error. CDR3 length equals 16 residues. Germline loops: CDR1 LGHNA, CDR2 YNFKEQ. This library used roughly 400 ng RNA and molecular barcoded adaptors spanning alpha/delta and beta/gamma chains. TCRdb reprocessed the reads via MiXCR and lists one record per CDR3 protein. The sample records 130,000 or so distinct CDR3 sequences, 13% being singletons. V usage is TRBV4-2 and J usage is TRBJ2-3, with 7 bases that match TRBD1. This sequence was found in a donor aged 40 or older with multiple myeloma. The material sequenced was a population of CD138-negative cells sorted from bone marrow. CDR3 in DNA: TGCGCCAGCAGCCAAGATCCGGGACAGAGGACAGATACGCTGTATTTT. Residues: CASSQDPGQRTDTLYF.